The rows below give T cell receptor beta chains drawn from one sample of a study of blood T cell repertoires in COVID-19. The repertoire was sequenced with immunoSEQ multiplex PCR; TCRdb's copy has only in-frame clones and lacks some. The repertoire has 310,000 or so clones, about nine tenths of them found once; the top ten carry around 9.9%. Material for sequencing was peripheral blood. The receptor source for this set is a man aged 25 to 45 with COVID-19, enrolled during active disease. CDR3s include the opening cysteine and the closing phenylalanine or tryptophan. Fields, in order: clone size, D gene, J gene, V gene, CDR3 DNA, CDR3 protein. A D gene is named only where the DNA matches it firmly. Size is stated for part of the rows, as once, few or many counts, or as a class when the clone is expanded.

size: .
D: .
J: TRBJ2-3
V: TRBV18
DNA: TGTGCCAGCCACGGGGACTTCTCGGATTCAGATACGCAGTATTTT
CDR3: CASHGDFSDSDTQYF

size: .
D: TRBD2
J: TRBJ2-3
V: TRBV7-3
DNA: TGTGCCAGCAGCTTAGCGGGAGGCCCCACAGATACGCAGTATTTT
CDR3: CASSLAGGPTDTQYF

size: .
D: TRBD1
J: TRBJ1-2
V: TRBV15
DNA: TGTGCCACCAGCAGAGACGGGACAGAAGTATCCTATGGCTACACCTTC
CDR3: CATSRDGTEVSYGYTF

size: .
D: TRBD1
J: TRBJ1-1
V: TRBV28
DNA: TGTGCCAGCAGTTTTTTTTCGACGGGCGGGGACAGGGGTTGGACTGAAGCTTTCTTT
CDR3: CASSFFSTGGDRGWTEAFF

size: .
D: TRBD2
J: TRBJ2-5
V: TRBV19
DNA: TGTGCCAGTAGTATGAGACTAGCGGGGGGGCTTAGAGAGACCCAGTACTTC
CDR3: CASSMRLAGGLRETQYF

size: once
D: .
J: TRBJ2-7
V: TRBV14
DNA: TGTGCCAGCAGCCAAGATCAACAGTCCTACGAGCAGTACTTC
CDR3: CASSQDQQSYEQYF

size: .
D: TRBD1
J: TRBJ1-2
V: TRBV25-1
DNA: TGTGCCAGCAGTGAGCTAGGGGGCGTCTATGGCTACACCTTC
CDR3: CASSELGGVYGYTF

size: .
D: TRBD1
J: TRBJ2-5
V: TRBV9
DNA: TGTGCCAGCAGCCCTCGGACAGGGCAAGAGACCCAGTACTTC
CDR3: CASSPRTGQETQYF

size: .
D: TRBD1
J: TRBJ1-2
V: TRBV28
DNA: TGTGCCAGCAGGCAAGGGGGCGGCGACTATGGCTACACCTTC
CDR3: CASRQGGGDYGYTF

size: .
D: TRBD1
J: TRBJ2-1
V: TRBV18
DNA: TGTGCCAGCTCACCACCTTCGGGACAGGGACGCGAGCAGTTCTTC
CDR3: CASSPPSGQGREQFF

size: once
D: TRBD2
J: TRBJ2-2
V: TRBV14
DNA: TGTGCCAGCAGCCCCCGGACTAGCGGGAGCCTTCGGGGGGAGCTGTTTTTT
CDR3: CASSPRTSGSLRGELFF

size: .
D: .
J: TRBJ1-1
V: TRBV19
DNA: TGTGCCAGTAGCCGACAGCCCATGAACACTGAAGCTTTCTTT
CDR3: CASSRQPMNTEAFF

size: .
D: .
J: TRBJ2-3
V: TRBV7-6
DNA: TGTGCCAGCAGCTCCCGACCGGGACATACTACAGATACGCAGTATTTT
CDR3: CASSSRPGHTTDTQYF

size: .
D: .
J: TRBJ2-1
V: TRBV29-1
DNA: TGCAGCGTACCTGGCCCCTGGCCCTACAATGAGCAGTTCTTC
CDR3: CSVPGPWPYNEQFF

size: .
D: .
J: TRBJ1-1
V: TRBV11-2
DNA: TGTGCCAGCAGCTTAGATCCTGGCAGGGGCAACACTGAAGCTTTCTTT
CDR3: CASSLDPGRGNTEAFF

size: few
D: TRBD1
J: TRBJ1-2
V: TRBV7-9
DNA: TGTGCCAGCAGCCGAATCCTCGTTGACAGGGGGAAGAGAAACTATGGCTACACCTTC
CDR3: CASSRILVDRGKRNYGYTF

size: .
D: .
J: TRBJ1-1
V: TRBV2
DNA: TGTGCCACCTCCGGGAGGGGGATGAACACTGAAGCTTTCTTT
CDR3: CATSGRGMNTEAFF

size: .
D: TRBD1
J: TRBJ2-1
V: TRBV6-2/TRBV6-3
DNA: TGTGCCAGCAGTAGAACAGGGGCGAGCCCCTACAATGAGCAGTTCTTC
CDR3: CASSRTGASPYNEQFF

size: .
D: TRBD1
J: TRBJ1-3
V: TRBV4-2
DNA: TGTGCCAGCAGCCAAGATAAGGGACAGCTGGACGGAAACACCATATATTTT
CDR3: CASSQDKGQLDGNTIYF

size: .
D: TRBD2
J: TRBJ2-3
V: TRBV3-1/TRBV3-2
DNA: TGTGCCAGCAGCCAAGAAATGCGGGAGGGCGGCCGAGATACGCAGTATTTT
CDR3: CASSQEMREGGRDTQYF

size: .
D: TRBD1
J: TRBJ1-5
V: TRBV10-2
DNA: TGCGCCAGCGGGTCGACAGGGGGGCAGCCCCAGCATTTT
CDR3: CASGSTGGQPQHF

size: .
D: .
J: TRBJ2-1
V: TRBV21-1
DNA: TGTGCCAGCAGTGTCACTATGGATGAGCAGTTCTTC
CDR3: CASSVTMDEQFF

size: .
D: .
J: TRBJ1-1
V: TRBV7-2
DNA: TGTGCCAGCAGCTTAAGGAGGGGGAACACTGAAGCTTTCTTT
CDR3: CASSLRRGNTEAFF

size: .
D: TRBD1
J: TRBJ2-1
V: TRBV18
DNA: TGTGCCAGCTCACCCTTGACAGGGAGCTCCTACAATGAGCAGTTCTTC
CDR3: CASSPLTGSSYNEQFF

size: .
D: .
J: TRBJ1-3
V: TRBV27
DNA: TGTGCCAGCAGTTTTTTAGGACTTGGGAACACCATATATTTT
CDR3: CASSFLGLGNTIYF

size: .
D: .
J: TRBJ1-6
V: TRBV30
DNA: TGTGCCTGGAGAGCAGGGGAAATTTCACCCCTCCACTTT
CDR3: CAWRAGEISPLHF

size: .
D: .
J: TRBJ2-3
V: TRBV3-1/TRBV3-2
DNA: TGTGCCAGCAGCCCCATGGCGGGCCAATCCGTAGATACGCAGTATTTT
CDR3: CASSPMAGQSVDTQYF

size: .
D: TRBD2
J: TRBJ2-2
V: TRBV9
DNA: TGTGCCAGCAGCGTAGATGGTAGCGGGATTAACACCGGGGAGCTGTTTTTT
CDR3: CASSVDGSGINTGELFF

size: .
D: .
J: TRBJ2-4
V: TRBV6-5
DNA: TGTGCCAGCAGTTACTCGGAGTCGAGACCCGAGTACTTC
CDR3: CASSYSESRPEYF

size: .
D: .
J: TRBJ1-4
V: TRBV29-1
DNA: TGCAGCGCCGGGGGGAATGAAAAACTGTTTTTT
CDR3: CSAGGNEKLFF

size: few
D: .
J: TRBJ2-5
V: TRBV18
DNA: TGTGCCAGCTCACCACCGAGACTAGGAAAAGAGACCCAGTACTTC
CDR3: CASSPPRLGKETQYF

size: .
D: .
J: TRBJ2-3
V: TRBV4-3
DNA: TGCGCCAGCAGCCAAGATGGAGGGGTTGGGGCAGATACGCAGTATTTT
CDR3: CASSQDGGVGADTQYF